This T cell receptor beta chain was documented in a study of cytomegalovirus exposure and HLA in healthy donors. Study observations and caveats: Later analysis identified several of the most significant clusters that appeared linked to common viral pathogens. V- and J-gene trimming of TCR beta was linked (in a later analysis) to a missense DCLRE1C variant. Available immune exposure information was restricted to CMV serostatus only.

This clone was seen once. Its specificity is unknown. PCR used 60 Vbeta primers and 13 Jbeta primers. Libraries were prepared by immunoSEQ multiplex PCR; TCRdb keeps only in-frame clonotypes and omits some of them. The sample lists approximately 140,000 clones; more than 60% were seen once. Germline loops: CDR1 SGHDT, CDR2 YYEEEE. The CDR3 runs 14 residues. The rearrangement links TRBV5-6 to TRBJ2-5; D unresolved. The J call may be incorrect, as the DNA end agrees better with TRBJ2-7. This TCR derives from a female donor in good health and CMV-seronegative. Input material: PBMCs. CDR3: CASSLITVTYEQYF. For the CDR3, the DNA is TGTGCCAGCAGCTTGATAACAGTTACCTACGAGCAGTACTTC.